Described below is a single T cell receptor (beta chain) sequence and its context. The sample is drawn from a study of blood T cell repertoires in COVID-19. Germline V CDR1 and CDR2: SQVTM, ANQGSEA. This CDR3 is 18 amino acids long. The J segment lost 0 bases and the V segment lost 6 bases, leaving 14 bases of the junction unmatched. Authors' data handling: Amplification of reference gene primers was used by the study to estimate nucleated cell counts. Generated by immunoSEQ multiplex PCR, the TCRdb table keeps only in-frame clones and is missing some. V and J calls and clone size are copied from that table; D and trimming were computed from the DNA. The top ten clones hold 14% of a sample with around 150,000 clones, approximately 84% of them seen once.

J is TRBJ2-7 and V is TRBV29-1; 13 bases align to TRBD2. The clonotype was recovered from an elderly woman with acute or convalescent COVID-19. Sequencing was performed on peripheral blood. The CDR3 sequence is CSVRDIGTSGENSYEQYF. The CDR3 nucleotides are TGCAGCGTCCGGGACATCGGGACTAGCGGGGAGAACTCCTACGAGCAGTACTTC.